This TCR beta chain was obtained from a study of T cells in localized non-small cell lung cancer. Study-wide points: Highest T cell clonality was seen in uninvolved adjacent lung, surpassing that measured in tumor.

V lost 5 bases and J 6 bases, leaving 8 bases between the germline ends. Per the germline V gene, CDR1 is MNHEY and CDR2 is SVGAGI. CDR3 size: 11 residues. To note about this clone: The antigen is not known.

This table comes from immunoSEQ multiplex PCR, and its TCRdb copy is limited to in-frame clones, with some not included. The data show more than 45,000 clones, 86% seen once. Sample: PBMCs, taken before any cancer treatment. V gene TRBV6-5 combines with J gene TRBJ2-7; D is unclear. This sequence was found in a man aged 40-75 years with stage II lung adenocarcinoma. The CDR3 sequence: CASSETGEQYV. For the CDR3, the DNA is TGTGCCAGCAGTGAGACGGGCGAGCAGTACGTC.